This TCR beta chain originates from a study of cytomegalovirus exposure and HLA in healthy donors. Study-level results: The sole available immune exposure information was CMV serostatus.

J was trimmed by 0 bases and V by 4 bases; bases with no gene match: 11. The CDR3 is made up of 18 amino acids. Germline V gene data show CDR1 as SEHNR and CDR2 as FQNEAQ (reference sequence). This clone was recorded only once. Its antigen is currently unknown. The PCR ran on 60 Vbeta and 13 Jbeta primers. Sequencing was performed with immunoSEQ multiplex PCR; in TCRdb, only in-frame clones are kept and a portion is missing. The sample shows some 160,000 clones, more than 75% of them seen only once. The receptor comes from a man aged 30 to 39 in good health and CMV-seropositive. Sequences were obtained from PBMCs. The V call is TRBV7-9, the J call TRBJ1-4; 7 nucleotides align to TRBD1. CDR3 DNA sequence: TGTGCCAGCAGCTCTCTTTTGCGACAGGGCTCAACTAATGAAAAACTGTTTTTT. This encodes CASSSLLRQGSTNEKLFF. The full variable domain, its missing parts supplied by reference TRBV7-9 and TRBJ1-4, is DTGVSQNPRHKITKRGQNVTFRCDPISEHNRLYWYRQTLGQGPEFLTYFQNEAQLEKSRLLSDRFSAERPKGSFSTLEIQRTEQGDSAMYLCASSSLLRQGSTNEKLFFGSGTQLSVL.